This T cell receptor beta chain was found in a study of long-term antiretroviral therapy in people with HIV. In regard to this clone: Its antigen remains unidentified.

Looked up from germline, CDR1 is SGHTS and CDR2 is YDEGEE. The V gene lost 6 bases and the J gene lost 2 bases, with 18 bases spanning the gap. The CDR3 is made up of 15 amino acids. The study, taken as a whole, reports: Pre-ART clonal expansions dominated every time point's repertoire.

Assay version v3.0 of immunoSEQ was used, and it was run at survey level. Sequenced by immunoSEQ multiplex PCR; TCRdb stores in-frame clones only, minus some. The data contain around 36,000 clones, roughly 79% of them seen just once; the ten biggest clones take up roughly 3.5%. Here the sequenced sample was unsorted PBMCs, taken 3 years after starting antiretroviral therapy. The sequence derives from a man aged 50 to 59 with HIV. The gene calls are TRBV5-8 and TRBJ2-7, with D possibly TRBD2 on 5 matching bases. The CDR3 DNA sequence: TGTGCCAGCACCCTCGGAGGAACTCTCGCCTACGAGCAGTACTTC. Protein product: CASTLGGTLAYEQYF.